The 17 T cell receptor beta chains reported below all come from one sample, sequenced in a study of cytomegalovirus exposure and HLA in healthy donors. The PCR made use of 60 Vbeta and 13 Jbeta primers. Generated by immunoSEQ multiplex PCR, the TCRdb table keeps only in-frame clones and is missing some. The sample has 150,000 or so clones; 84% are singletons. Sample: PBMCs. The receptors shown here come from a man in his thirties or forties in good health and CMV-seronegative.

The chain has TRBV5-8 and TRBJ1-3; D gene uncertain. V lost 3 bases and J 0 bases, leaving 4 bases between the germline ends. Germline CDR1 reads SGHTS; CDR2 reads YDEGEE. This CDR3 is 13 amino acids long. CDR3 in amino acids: CASSYGSGNTIYF. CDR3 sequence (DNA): TGTGCCAGCAGCTACGGCTCTGGAAACACCATATATTTT.

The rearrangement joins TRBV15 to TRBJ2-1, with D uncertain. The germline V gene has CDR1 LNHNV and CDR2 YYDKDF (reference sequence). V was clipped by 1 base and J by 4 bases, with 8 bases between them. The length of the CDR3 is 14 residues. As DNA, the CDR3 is TGTGCCACCAGCAGAGGAGAGCGATACAATGAGCAGTTCTTC. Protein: CATSRGERYNEQFF.

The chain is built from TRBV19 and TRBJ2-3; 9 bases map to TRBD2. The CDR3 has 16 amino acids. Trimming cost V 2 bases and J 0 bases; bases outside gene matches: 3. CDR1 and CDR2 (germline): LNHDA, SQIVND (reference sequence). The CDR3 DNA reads TGTGCCAGTAGTATACTTAGCGGGAGTAGCACAGATACGCAGTATTTT. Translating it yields CASSILSGSSTDTQYF.

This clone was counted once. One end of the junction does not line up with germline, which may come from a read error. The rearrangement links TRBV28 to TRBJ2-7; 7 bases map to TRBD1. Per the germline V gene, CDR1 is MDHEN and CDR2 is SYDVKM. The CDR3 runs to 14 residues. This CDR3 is CASSLDRTPYGQYF. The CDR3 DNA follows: TGTGCCAGCAGTTTGGACAGGACCCCCTACGGGCAGTACTTC.

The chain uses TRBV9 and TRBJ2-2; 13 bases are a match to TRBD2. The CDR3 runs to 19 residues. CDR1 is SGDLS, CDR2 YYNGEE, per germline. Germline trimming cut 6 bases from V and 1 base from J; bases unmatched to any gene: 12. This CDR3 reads CASTKGLRTSGGNTGELFF. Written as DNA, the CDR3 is TGTGCCAGCACCAAAGGGCTCCGGACTAGCGGGGGGAACACCGGGGAGCTGTTTTTT.

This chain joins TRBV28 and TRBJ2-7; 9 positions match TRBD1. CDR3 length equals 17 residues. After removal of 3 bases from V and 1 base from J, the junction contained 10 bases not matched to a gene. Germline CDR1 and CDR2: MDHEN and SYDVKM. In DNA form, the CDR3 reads TGTGCCAGCAGTTTTCCCGCCCTGGGGACAGGGTCCTACGAGCAGTACTTC. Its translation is CASSFPALGTGSYEQYF.

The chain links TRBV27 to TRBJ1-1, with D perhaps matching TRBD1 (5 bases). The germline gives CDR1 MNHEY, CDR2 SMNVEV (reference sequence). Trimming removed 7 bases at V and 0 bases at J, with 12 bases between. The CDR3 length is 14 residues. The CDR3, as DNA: TGTGCCAGCAAATTTTCCAGGGTGAACACTGAAGCTTTCTTT. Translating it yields CASKFSRVNTEAFF.

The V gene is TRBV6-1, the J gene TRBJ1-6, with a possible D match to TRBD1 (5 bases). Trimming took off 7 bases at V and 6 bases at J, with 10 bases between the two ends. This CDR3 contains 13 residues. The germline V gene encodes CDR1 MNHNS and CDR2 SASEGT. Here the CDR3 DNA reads TGTGCCAGCATTGCGGGGCCTAATTCACCCCTCCACTTT. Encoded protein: CASIAGPNSPLHF.

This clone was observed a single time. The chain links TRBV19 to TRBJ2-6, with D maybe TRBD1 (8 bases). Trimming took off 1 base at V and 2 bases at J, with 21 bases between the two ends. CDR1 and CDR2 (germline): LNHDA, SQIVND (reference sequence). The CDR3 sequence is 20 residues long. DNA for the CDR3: TGTGCCAGTAGTATAGGTTGGGCAGGGGGCGGGAGAGCTGGGGCCAACGTCCTGACTTTC. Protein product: CASSIGWAGGGRAGANVLTF.

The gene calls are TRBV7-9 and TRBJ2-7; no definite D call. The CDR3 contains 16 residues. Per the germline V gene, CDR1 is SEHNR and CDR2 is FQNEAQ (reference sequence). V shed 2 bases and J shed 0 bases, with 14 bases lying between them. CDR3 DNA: TGTGCCAGCAGCTTATCCCTCCGAGCGAGCTCCTACGAGCAGTACTTC. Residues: CASSLSLRASSYEQYF.

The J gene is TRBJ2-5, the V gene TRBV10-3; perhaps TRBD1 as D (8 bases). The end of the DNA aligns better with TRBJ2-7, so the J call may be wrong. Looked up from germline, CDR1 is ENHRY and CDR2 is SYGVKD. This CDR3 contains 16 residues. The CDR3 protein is CAIKLNSGTGNYEQYF. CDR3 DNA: TGTGCCATCAAACTAAACAGCGGGACAGGAAACTACGAGCAGTACTTC.

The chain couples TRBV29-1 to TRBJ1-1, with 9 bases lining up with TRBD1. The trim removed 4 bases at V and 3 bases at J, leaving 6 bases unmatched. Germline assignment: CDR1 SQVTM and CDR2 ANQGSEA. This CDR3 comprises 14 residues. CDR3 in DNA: TGCAGCGTTGCTCTAGACAGGGGGGACACTGAAGCTTTCTTT. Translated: CSVALDRGDTEAFF.

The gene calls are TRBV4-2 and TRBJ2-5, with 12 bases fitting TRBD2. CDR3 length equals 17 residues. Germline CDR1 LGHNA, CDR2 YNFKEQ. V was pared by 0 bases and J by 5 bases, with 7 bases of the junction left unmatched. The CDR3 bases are TGTGCCAGCAGCCAAGACTTCCCTAGCGGGAGGGGGGAGACCCAGTACTTC. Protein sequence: CASSQDFPSGRGETQYF.

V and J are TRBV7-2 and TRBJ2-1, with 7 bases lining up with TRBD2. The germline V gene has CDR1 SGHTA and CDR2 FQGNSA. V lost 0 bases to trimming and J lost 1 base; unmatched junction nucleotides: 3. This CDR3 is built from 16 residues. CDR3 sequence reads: CASSLAGGPSYNEQFF. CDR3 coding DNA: TGTGCCAGCAGCTTAGCGGGAGGGCCATCCTACAATGAGCAGTTCTTC.

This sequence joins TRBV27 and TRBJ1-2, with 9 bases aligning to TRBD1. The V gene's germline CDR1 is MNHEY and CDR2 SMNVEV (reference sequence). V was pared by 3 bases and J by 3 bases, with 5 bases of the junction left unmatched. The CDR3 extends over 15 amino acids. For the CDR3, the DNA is TGTGCCAGCAGTTTCCACAGGGGGCAGGACTATGGCTACACCTTC. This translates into CASSFHRGQDYGYTF.

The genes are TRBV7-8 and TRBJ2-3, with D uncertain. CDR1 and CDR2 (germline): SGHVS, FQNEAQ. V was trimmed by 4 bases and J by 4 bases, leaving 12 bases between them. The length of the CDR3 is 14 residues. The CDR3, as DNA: TGTGCCAGCAGCTCACTCCCTCCGCCAGATACGCAGTATTTT. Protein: CASSSLPPPDTQYF.

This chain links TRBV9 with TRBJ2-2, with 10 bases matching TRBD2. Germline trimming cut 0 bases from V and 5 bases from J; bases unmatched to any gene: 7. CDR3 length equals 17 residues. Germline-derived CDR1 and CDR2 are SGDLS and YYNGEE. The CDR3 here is CASSVDPLAGDTGELFF. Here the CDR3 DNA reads TGTGCCAGCAGCGTAGATCCGCTAGCGGGGGATACCGGGGAGCTGTTTTTT.